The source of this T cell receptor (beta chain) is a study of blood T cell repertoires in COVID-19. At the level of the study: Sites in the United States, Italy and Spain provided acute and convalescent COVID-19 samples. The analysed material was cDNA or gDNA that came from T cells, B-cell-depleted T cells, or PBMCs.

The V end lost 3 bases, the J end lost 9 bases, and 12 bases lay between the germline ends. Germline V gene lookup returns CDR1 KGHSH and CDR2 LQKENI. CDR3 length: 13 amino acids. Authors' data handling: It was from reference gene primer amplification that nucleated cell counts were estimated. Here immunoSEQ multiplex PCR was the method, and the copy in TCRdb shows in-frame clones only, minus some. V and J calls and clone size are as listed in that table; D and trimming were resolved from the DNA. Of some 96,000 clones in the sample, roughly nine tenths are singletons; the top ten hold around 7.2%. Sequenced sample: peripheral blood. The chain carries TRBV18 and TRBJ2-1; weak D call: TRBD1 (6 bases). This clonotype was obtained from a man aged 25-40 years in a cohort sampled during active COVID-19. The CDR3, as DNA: TGTGCCAGCTCACCTCTACAGGGTGCTGAGCAGTTCTTC. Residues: CASSPLQGAEQFF.